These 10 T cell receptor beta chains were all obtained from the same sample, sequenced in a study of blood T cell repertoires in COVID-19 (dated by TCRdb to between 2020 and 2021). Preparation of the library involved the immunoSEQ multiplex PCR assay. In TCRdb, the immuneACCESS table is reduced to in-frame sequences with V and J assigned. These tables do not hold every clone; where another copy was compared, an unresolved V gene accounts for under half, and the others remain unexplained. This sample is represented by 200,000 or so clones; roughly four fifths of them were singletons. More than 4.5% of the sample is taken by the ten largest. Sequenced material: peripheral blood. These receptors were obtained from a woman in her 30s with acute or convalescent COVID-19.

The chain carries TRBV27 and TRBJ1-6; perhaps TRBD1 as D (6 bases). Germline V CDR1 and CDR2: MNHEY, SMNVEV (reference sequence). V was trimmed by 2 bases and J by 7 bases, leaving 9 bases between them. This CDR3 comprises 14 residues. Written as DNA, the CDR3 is TGTGCCAGCAGTTTAGGACAGAAAAATTCACCCCTCCACTTT. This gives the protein CASSLGQKNSPLHF.

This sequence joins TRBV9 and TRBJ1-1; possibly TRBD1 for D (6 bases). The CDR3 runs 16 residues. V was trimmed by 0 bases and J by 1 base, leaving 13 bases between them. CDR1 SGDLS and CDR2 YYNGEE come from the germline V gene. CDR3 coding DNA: TGTGCCAGCAGCGTAGCTACGGGGGGCCCGAACACTGAAGCTTTCTTT. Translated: CASSVATGGPNTEAFF.

The CDR3 sequence: CASSFTASTIGGNTIYF. CDR3 nucleotides: TGTGCCAGCAGCTTTACTGCCTCGACTATCGGTGGAAACACCATATATTTT. The chain couples TRBV7-9 to TRBJ1-3; D remains ambiguous. The germline V gene encodes CDR1 SEHNR and CDR2 FQNEAQ (reference sequence). V dropped 3 bases and J dropped 3 bases, with 18 bases sitting between them. CDR3 length: 17 amino acids. The variable domain in full, with the rest retrieved from reference TRBV7-9 and TRBJ1-3, is DTGVSQNPRHKITKRGQNVTFRCDPISEHNRLYWYRQTLGQGPEFLTYFQNEAQLEKSRLLSDRFSAERPKGSFSTLEIQRTEQGDSAMYLCASSFTASTIGGNTIYFGEGSWLTVV.

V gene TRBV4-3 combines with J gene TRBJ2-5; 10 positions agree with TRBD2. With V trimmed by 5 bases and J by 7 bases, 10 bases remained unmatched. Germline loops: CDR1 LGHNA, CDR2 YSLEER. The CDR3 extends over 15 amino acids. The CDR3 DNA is TGCGCCAGCAGCAAACTAGCGGGGAACTTTGGGACCCAGTACTTC. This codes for CASSKLAGNFGTQYF.

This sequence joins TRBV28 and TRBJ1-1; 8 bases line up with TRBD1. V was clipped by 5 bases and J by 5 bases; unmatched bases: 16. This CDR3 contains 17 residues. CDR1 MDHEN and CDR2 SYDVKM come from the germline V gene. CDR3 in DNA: TGTGCCAGCAGTCAATCAGGGGGCATGGGTGGTTCGACTGAAGCTTTCTTT. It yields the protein CASSQSGGMGGSTEAFF.

CDR3 residues: CASRAGQGAWEQYF. The CDR3 DNA reads TGTGCCAGCAGGGCGGGGCAGGGGGCCTGGGAGCAGTACTTC. The J gene is TRBJ2-7, the V gene TRBV5-5, with 8 nucleotides matching TRBD1. This CDR3 has 14 residues. Losses at the gene ends were 5 bases for V and 7 bases for J; bases not matched to a gene: 11. The germline V gene has CDR1 SGHKS and CDR2 YYEKEE (reference sequence).

Written as DNA, the CDR3 is TGTGCCAGCAGCCTAGGCCCCGGTTTAACCGATGAGCAGTTCTTC. This translates into CASSLGPGLTDEQFF. This chain joins TRBV7-3 and TRBJ2-1; D is unclear. The CDR3 loop spans 15 amino acids. V was pared by 5 bases and J by 8 bases, with 19 bases between. Germline CDR1 and CDR2: SGHTA and FQGTGA.

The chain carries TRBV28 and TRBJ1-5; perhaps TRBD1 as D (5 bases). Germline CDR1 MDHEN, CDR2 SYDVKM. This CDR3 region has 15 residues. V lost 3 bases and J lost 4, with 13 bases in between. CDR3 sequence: CASSLGQGFNQPQHF. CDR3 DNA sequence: TGTGCCAGCAGTTTGGGGCAGGGCTTTAATCAGCCCCAGCATTTT. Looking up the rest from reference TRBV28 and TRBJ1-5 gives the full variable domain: DVKVTQSSRYLVKRTGEKVFLECVQDMDHENMFWYRQDPGLGLRLIYFSYDVKMKEKGDIPEGYSVSREKKERFSLILESASTNQTSMYLCASSLGQGFNQPQHFGDGTRLSIL.

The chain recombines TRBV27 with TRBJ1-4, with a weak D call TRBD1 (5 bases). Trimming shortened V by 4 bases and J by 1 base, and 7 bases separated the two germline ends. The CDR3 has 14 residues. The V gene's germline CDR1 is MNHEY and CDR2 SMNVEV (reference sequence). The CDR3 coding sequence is TGTGCCAGCAGTTATCAGGGAACTAATGAAAAACTGTTTTTT. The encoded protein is CASSYQGTNEKLFF.

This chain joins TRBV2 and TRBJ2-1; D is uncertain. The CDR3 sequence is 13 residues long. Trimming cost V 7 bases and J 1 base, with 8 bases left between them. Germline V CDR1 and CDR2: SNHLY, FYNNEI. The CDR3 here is CASIPESYNEQFF. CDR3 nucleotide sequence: TGTGCCAGCATTCCCGAGTCCTACAATGAGCAGTTCTTC. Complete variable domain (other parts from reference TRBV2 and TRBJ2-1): EPEVTQTPSHQVTQMGQEVILRCVPISNHLYFYWYRQILGQKVEFLVSFYNNEISEKSEIFDDQFSVERPDGSNFTLKIRSTKLEDSAMYFCASIPESYNEQFFGPGTRLTVL.